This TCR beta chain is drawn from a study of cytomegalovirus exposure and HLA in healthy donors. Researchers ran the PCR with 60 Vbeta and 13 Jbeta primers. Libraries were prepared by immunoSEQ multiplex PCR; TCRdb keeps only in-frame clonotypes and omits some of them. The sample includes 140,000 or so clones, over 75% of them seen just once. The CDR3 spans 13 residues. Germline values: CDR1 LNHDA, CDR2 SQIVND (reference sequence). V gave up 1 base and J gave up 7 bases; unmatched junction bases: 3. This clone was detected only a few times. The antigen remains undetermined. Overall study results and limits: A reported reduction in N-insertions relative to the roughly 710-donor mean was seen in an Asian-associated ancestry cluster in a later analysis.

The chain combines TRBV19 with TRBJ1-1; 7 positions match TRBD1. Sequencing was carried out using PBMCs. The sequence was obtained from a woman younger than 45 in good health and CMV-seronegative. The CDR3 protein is CASSIVQGGEAFF. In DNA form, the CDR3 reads TGTGCCAGTAGTATAGTCCAGGGGGGTGAAGCTTTCTTT.